The 29 T cell receptor beta chains in this list originate from one sample, sequenced in a study of CD8+ T cells in alopecia areata. Following extraction, RNA underwent reverse transcription to cDNA, which served as the sequencing template. Method: immunoSEQ multiplex PCR; TCRdb's copy keeps in-frame clones and lacks some. The sample shows more than 200,000 clones, approximately 61% of them seen only once. Sequencing used CD4+ T cells sorted from blood, obtained at week 0. Receptors were obtained from a human donor with alopecia areata.

The CDR3 is CASSLEFYQPQHF. CDR3 sequence (DNA): TGTGCCAGCAGCTTAGAGTTTTATCAGCCCCAGCATTTT. The chain joins TRBV7-9 to TRBJ1-5; D not certain. V was trimmed by 1 base and J by 5 bases, leaving 6 bases between them. Per the germline V gene, CDR1 is SEHNR and CDR2 is FQNEAQ (reference sequence). CDR3 length equals 13 residues.

The chain links TRBV6-5 to TRBJ1-2; 7 bases fit TRBD1. With V trimmed by 10 bases and J by 5 bases, 7 bases remained unmatched. CDR1 MNHEY and CDR2 SVGAGI come from the germline V gene. CDR3 length equals 12 residues. CDR3 DNA: TGTGCCACCCTCGGACAGGAGTATGGCTACACCTTC. Its protein product is CATLGQEYGYTF.

The count of this clone is one. CDR3 sequence reads: CAWKTGSGYEQYF. The DNA for the CDR3 is TGTGCCTGGAAGACAGGGTCAGGCTACGAGCAGTACTTC. The V gene is TRBV30, the J gene TRBJ2-7, with 7 bases aligning to TRBD1. Unmatched junction bases numbered 6, after V lost 4 bases and J lost 3 bases. The CDR3 consists of 13 residues. CDR1 and CDR2 (germline): GTSNPN, SVGIG (reference sequence). The full variable domain, rest sourced from reference TRBV30 and TRBJ2-7, is SQTIHQWPATLVQPVGSPLSLECTVEGTSNPNLYWYRQAAGRGLQLLFYSVGIGQISSEVPQNLSASRPQDRQFILSSKKLLLSDSGFYLCAWKTGSGYEQYFGPGTRLTVT.

The chain links TRBV29-1 to TRBJ2-7, with D possibly matching TRBD2 (6 bases). CDR1 and CDR2 from the germline V gene are SQVTM and ANQGSEA. The CDR3 is 16 residues long. V was clipped by 5 bases and J by 3 bases, with 23 bases between them. This CDR3 is CSVTKGTPNGVYEQYF. CDR3 in DNA: TGCAGCGTTACAAAGGGGACTCCAAACGGGGTCTACGAGCAGTACTTC.

The chain joins TRBV30 to TRBJ1-5; D is uncertain. Trimming removed 0 bases at V and 1 base at J, with 10 bases between. Germline V gene lookup returns CDR1 GTSNPN and CDR2 SVGIG (reference sequence). The CDR3 covers 15 residues. Here the CDR3 DNA reads TGTGCCTGGAGTGTACGCGGGATGAGCAATCAGCCCCAGCATTTT. Protein product: CAWSVRGMSNQPQHF.

The sample holds a few counts of this clone. This rearrangement joins TRBV6-6 to TRBJ2-7; perhaps D is TRBD1 or TRBD2 (5 bases each). The ends were cut back, 6 bases at V and 0 bases at J, with 18 bases in the middle. The germline CDR1 and CDR2 sequences are MNHNY and SVGAGI (reference sequence). The CDR3 sequence is 16 residues long. The CDR3 protein is CASRELGGRGSYEQYF. The DNA of the CDR3 is TGTGCCAGCAGGGAACTTGGGGGAAGGGGCTCCTACGAGCAGTACTTC.

The sample holds many counts of this clone. This rearrangement joins TRBV11-2 to TRBJ1-4, with 8 bases matching TRBD1. This CDR3 has 14 amino acids. Looked up from germline, CDR1 is SGHAT and CDR2 is FQNNGV. With V trimmed by 5 bases and J by 6 bases, 5 bases remained unmatched. The DNA for the CDR3 is TGTGCCAGCAGCACTGACAGGGGTCATGAAAAACTGTTTTTT. It encodes CASSTDRGHEKLFF.

This clone was seen a handful of times. The chain's CDR3 is CASGDRGERGYTF. The CDR3 region has the DNA TGCGCCAGCGGGGACAGGGGCGAACGTGGCTACACCTTC. The chain joins TRBV5-1 to TRBJ1-2, with TRBD1 matching over 10 bases. V shed 7 bases and J 7 bases; nucleotides not matched to a gene: 7. Germline CDR1 SGHRS, CDR2 YFSETQ. The CDR3 is 13 amino acids.

The CDR3 DNA reads TGCGCCAGCAGCCAAGATGGACAGGGTAGCACAGATACGCAGTATTTT. It is translated as CASSQDGQGSTDTQYF. The chain couples TRBV4-3 to TRBJ2-3; 8 bases match TRBD1. Germline V gene lookup returns CDR1 LGHNA and CDR2 YSLEER. The CDR3 sequence is 16 residues long. The junction had 2 bases not matched to a gene; V was cut back by 0 bases and J by 0 bases.

CDR3 coding DNA: TGCAGCGTTGACAACATGAACACTGAAGCTTTCTTT. Its translation is CSVDNMNTEAFF. J is TRBJ1-1 and V is TRBV29-1; D gene ambiguous. The CDR3 is 12 residues long. The ends were cut back, 3 bases at V and 0 bases at J, with 5 bases in the middle. Germline V lookup: CDR1 SQVTM, CDR2 ANQGSEA.

This clone has only a few counts. The V gene is TRBV4-3, the J gene TRBJ1-2, with 7 nucleotides matching TRBD1. V trimming: 0 bases; J trimming: 4 bases; junction bases outside the gene matches: 8. Germline CDR1 and CDR2: LGHNA and YSLEER. The CDR3 is 16 residues long. The CDR3 loop is CASSQDRGQGGYGYTF. The CDR3, as DNA: TGCGCCAGCAGCCAAGATCGGGGGCAGGGGGGCTATGGCTACACCTTC.

This chain uses TRBV6-5 with TRBJ2-1; TRBD2 matches 11 bases. The ends lost 4 bases at V and 4 bases at J; junction bases unmatched: 6. This CDR3 has 16 amino acids. Germline V gives CDR1 MNHEY, CDR2 SVGAGI. CDR3 region: CASSSLAGGPYNEQFF. The CDR3, as DNA: TGTGCCAGCAGTTCTCTAGCGGGGGGCCCTTACAATGAGCAGTTCTTC.

This clone occurred a few times. The chain has TRBV29-1 and TRBJ2-7; D might be TRBD1 (6 bases). This CDR3 comprises 13 residues. CDR1 and CDR2 from the germline V gene are SQVTM and ANQGSEA. The V end lost 7 bases, the J end lost 5 bases, and 18 bases lay between the germline ends. CDR3 bases: TGCAGCGCAAGGACAGTGACGCGCCACGAGCAGTACTTC. Translated, it gives CSARTVTRHEQYF.

This clone was counted between two and nine times. The chain combines TRBV30 with TRBJ1-2; possibly TRBD1 for D (5 bases). The CDR3 contains 16 residues. The V end was cut by 4 bases, the J end by 3 bases, with 21 bases between. CDR1 is GTSNPN, CDR2 SVGIG, per germline (reference sequence). Here the CDR3 reads CAWTRTWQVRDYGYTF. The CDR3 nucleotides are TGTGCCTGGACTCGGACGTGGCAAGTCAGGGACTATGGCTACACCTTC.

V gene TRBV29-1 combines with J gene TRBJ1-1, with D unclear. The V end lost 4 bases, the J end lost 7 bases, and 13 bases lay between the germline ends. CDR3 length equals 12 residues. Germline V gene sequence: CDR1 SQVTM, CDR2 ANQGSEA. The CDR3 bases are TGCAGCGTTGCGGTTGCTCGCCTTGAAGCTTTCTTT. Protein product: CSVAVARLEAFF.

The V call is TRBV30, the J call TRBJ2-7, with TRBD2 identical over 9 bases. Germline V gives CDR1 GTSNPN, CDR2 SVGIG (reference sequence). V lost 2 bases, J lost 3 bases, and 2 bases stayed unmatched. This CDR3 has 13 residues. CDR3: CAWSSGGHYEQYF. The CDR3 DNA is TGTGCCTGGAGTAGCGGGGGGCACTACGAGCAGTACTTC.

The chain recombines TRBV27 with TRBJ1-2, with TRBD1 matching over 12 bases. Trimming at V came to 3 bases and at J to 2 bases, leaving 4 bases not matched to a gene. The CDR3 covers 16 residues. Germline V gene sequence: CDR1 MNHEY, CDR2 SMNVEV (reference sequence). The CDR3, as DNA: TGTGCCAGCAGTTTCGGGACAGGGGGCGGCAACTATGGCTACACCTTC. Translating gives CASSFGTGGGNYGYTF.

In this sample, this clone turned up a few times. V and J are TRBV30 and TRBJ2-7, with D unclear. This CDR3 region has 11 residues. V was cut by 5 bases and J by 0 bases, with 5 bases left in between. CDR1 GTSNPN and CDR2 SVGIG come from the germline V gene (reference sequence). CDR3 protein: CAWQYSYEQYF. In nucleotides, the CDR3 is TGTGCCTGGCAATACTCCTACGAGCAGTACTTC.

Only a few counts were recorded for this clone. J is TRBJ2-2 and V is TRBV7-9; D is unresolved. There are 12 residues in the CDR3. Per the germline V gene, CDR1 is SEHNR and CDR2 is FQNEAQ (reference sequence). The V end lost 1 base, the J end lost 6 bases, and 3 bases lay between the germline ends. The CDR3 nucleotides are TGTGCCAGCAGCTTAGAAGCCGGGGAGCTGTTTTTT. This codes for CASSLEAGELFF.

This chain links TRBV7-9 with TRBJ1-2; no reliable D call. Per the germline V gene, CDR1 is SEHNR and CDR2 is FQNEAQ (reference sequence). V was trimmed by 5 bases and J by 4 bases, leaving 14 bases between them. The CDR3 runs 14 residues. CDR3 sequence (DNA): TGTGCCAGCAGCCCACGGACGGACTTCTATGGCTACACCTTC. This gives the protein CASSPRTDFYGYTF.

J is TRBJ2-1 and V is TRBV7-2; D unclear. CDR1 is SGHTA and CDR2 is FQGNSA in the germline V gene. The V gene lost 2 bases and the J gene lost 8 bases, with 7 bases spanning the gap. CDR3 size: 12 residues. The CDR3 region is CASSLSRHEQFF. The CDR3 DNA follows: TGTGCCAGCAGCTTATCCCGGCATGAGCAGTTCTTC.

The chain uses TRBV30 and TRBJ2-2; TRBD1 matches at 9 bases. Trimming took 3 bases from V and 5 from J; bases not matched to a gene: 1. CDR1 is GTSNPN and CDR2 is SVGIG in the germline V gene (reference sequence). The CDR3 length is 13 residues. CDR3 sequence: CAWRDRGTGELFF. The CDR3 DNA is TGTGCCTGGAGGGACAGGGGAACCGGGGAGCTGTTTTTT. Using reference TRBV30 and TRBJ2-2 for the parts outside the CDR3, the full variable domain is SQTIHQWPATLVQPVGSPLSLECTVEGTSNPNLYWYRQAAGRGLQLLFYSVGIGQISSEVPQNLSASRPQDRQFILSSKKLLLSDSGFYLCAWRDRGTGELFFGEGSRLTVL.

The genes are TRBV30 and TRBJ1-2; D not resolved. With 3 bases removed from V and 4 bases from J, the gap between germline ends came to 9 bases. From germline, CDR1 is GTSNPN and CDR2 SVGIG (reference sequence). The CDR3 runs 12 residues. In DNA, the CDR3 is TGTGCCTGGAGCGAACAAGGCTATGGCTACACCTTC. Protein sequence: CAWSEQGYGYTF.

This clone showed up just a few times. J is TRBJ1-1 and V is TRBV7-9; D call uncertain. There are 14 residues in the CDR3. CDR1 and CDR2 (germline): SEHNR, FQNEAQ (reference sequence). V dropped 0 bases and J dropped 1 base, with 6 bases sitting between them. CDR3 loop: CASSLAARNTEAFF. CDR3 DNA sequence: TGTGCCAGCAGCTTAGCGGCGAGGAACACTGAAGCTTTCTTT.

In this sample, this clone turned up a few times. The chain couples TRBV10-2 to TRBJ1-4; 11 bases match TRBD1. V shed 4 bases, J shed 0 bases, and the junction held 7 bases outside the gene matches. CDR1 is WSHSY and CDR2 is SAAADI in the germline V gene. There are 18 residues in the CDR3. Here the CDR3 reads CASSVGQGAPPTNEKLFF. CDR3 sequence (DNA): TGCGCCAGCAGTGTAGGACAGGGGGCTCCGCCAACTAATGAAAAACTGTTTTTT.

The rearrangement links TRBV5-1 to TRBJ2-3; either TRBD1 or TRBD2 may supply D (6 bases each). CDR3 length: 14 residues. Germline CDR1 is SGHRS and CDR2 is YFSETQ. Trimming removed 6 bases from V and 4 bases from J, with 15 bases in between. The CDR3 region has the DNA TGCGCCAGCAAGGGGGGACGTGGTGCAGATACGCAGTATTTT. This codes for CASKGGRGADTQYF.

This chain links TRBV2 with TRBJ2-4; 9 bases line up with TRBD1. Losses at the gene ends were 3 bases for V and 7 bases for J; bases not matched to a gene: 7. The CDR3 runs 15 residues. Per germline, CDR1 SNHLY and CDR2 FYNNEI. CDR3: CASSEPGQGKNIQYF. CDR3 DNA: TGTGCCAGCAGTGAGCCGGGACAGGGAAAGAACATTCAGTACTTC. The complete variable domain, with remaining parts taken from reference TRBV2 and TRBJ2-4, reads EPEVTQTPSHQVTQMGQEVILRCVPISNHLYFYWYRQILGQKVEFLVSFYNNEISEKSEIFDDQFSVERPDGSNFTLKIRSTKLEDSAMYFCASSEPGQGKNIQYFGAGTRLSVL.

The genes are TRBV30 and TRBJ1-4; D is unresolved. V lost 4 bases, J lost 4 bases, and 7 bases lay in between. CDR1 is GTSNPN, CDR2 SVGIG, per germline (reference sequence). The CDR3 contains 12 residues. In nucleotides, the CDR3 is TGTGCCTGGACAGGTCTTAATGAAAAACTGTTTTTT. Its translation: CAWTGLNEKLFF.

V gene TRBV6-5 combines with J gene TRBJ1-6; no firm D call. CDR3 length: 13 amino acids. Trimming cost V 7 bases and J 10 bases, with 14 bases left between them. Germline V gene lookup returns CDR1 MNHEY and CDR2 SVGAGI. The CDR3 DNA reads as TGTGCCAGCACCTCCCTAGGCAACTCACCCCTCCACTTT. As protein: CASTSLGNSPLHF.